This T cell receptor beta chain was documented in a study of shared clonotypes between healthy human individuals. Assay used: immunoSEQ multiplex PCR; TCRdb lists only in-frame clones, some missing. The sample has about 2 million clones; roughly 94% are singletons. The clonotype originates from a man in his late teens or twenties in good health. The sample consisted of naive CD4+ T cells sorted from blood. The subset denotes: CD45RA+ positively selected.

CDR3 DNA sequence: TGTGCCAGCAGTGCCACCATCCGGAGGGCGGGGGGGAACACAGATACGCAGTATTTT. Amino acid sequence: CASSATIRRAGGNTDTQYF. This chain joins TRBV6-1 and TRBJ2-3; 9 bases align to TRBD2. Per the germline V gene, CDR1 is MNHNS and CDR2 is SASEGT. CDR3 length: 19 residues. V dropped 4 bases and J dropped 2; count of bases not matched to a gene: 16.